This T cell receptor beta chain is from a study of cytomegalovirus exposure and HLA in healthy donors. Study-wide background: The 110 or so validation repertoires used a platform that matched the one used for the approximately 610 first-cohort repertoires, as a later analysis reported.

An approximately 120-subject validation cohort, separate from the approximately 610-subject first cohort, supplied the donors. Comment on this clone: The target antigen is unknown.

Whole-study results and caveats: In vitro work confirmed that a few CMV-associated chains recognize CMV antigens. According to the study, roughly 160 TCR beta chains were cytomegalovirus-associated.

The assay was immunoSEQ multiplex PCR, and TCRdb's table has in-frame clones only and misses some. Seen here are 80,000 to 100,000 clones, less than 90% observed once, and the top ten hold under 6.5%. Germline loops: CDR1 LNHDA, CDR2 SQIVND (reference sequence). V shed 9 bases and J shed 0 bases, with 30 bases lying between them. The CDR3 is 20 amino acids. The sample consisted of PBMCs. The chain combines TRBV19 with TRBJ1-5; D is perhaps TRBD1 (6 bases). This TCR was sampled from a man aged 18-30 years in good health and CMV-seropositive. CDR3 sequence: CASLNRTGTSRFYSNQPQHF. The CDR3 DNA reads TGTGCCAGCCTTAACCGTACCGGGACATCGAGATTCTATAGCAATCAGCCCCAGCATTTT.